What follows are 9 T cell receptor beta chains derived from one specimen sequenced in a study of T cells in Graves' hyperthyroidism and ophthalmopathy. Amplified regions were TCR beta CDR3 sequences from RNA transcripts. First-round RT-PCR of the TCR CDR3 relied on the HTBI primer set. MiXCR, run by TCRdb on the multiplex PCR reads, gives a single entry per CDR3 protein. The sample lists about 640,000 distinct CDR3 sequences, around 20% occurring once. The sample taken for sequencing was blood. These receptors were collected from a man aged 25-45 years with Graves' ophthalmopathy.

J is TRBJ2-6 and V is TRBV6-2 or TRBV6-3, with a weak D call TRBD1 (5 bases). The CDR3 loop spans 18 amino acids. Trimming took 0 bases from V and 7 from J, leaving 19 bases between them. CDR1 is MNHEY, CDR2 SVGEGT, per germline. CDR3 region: CASSYSIRGLAAANVLTF. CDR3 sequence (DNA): TGTGCCAGCAGTTACTCGATTAGGGGTTTAGCAGCAGCCAACGTCCTGACTTTC.

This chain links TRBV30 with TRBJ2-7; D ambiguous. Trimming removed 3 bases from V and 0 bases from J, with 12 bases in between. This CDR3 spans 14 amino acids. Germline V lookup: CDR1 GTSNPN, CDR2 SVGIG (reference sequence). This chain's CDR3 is CAWRRTAYSYEQYF. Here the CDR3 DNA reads TGTGCCTGGAGACGAACCGCATACTCCTACGAGCAGTACTTC.

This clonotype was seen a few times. The CDR3 sequence is CASSGPNSPLHF. As DNA, the CDR3 is TGTGCCAGCAGCGGGCCGAATTCACCCCTCCACTTT. The chain links TRBV13 to TRBJ1-6; unclear D gene. V was clipped by 5 bases and J by 7 bases, with 6 bases between them. This CDR3 has 12 residues. Germline V gene sequence: CDR1 PRHDT, CDR2 FYEKMQ (reference sequence).

The CDR3 spells CATRTSGIYNEQFF. The DNA of the CDR3 is TGTGCCACCAGGACTAGCGGGATCTACAATGAGCAGTTCTTC. The chain couples TRBV25-1 to TRBJ2-1; 12 bases fit TRBD2. Germline V gene lookup returns CDR1 MGHDK and CDR2 SYGVNS. The CDR3 has 14 amino acids. V dropped 10 bases and J dropped 3; count of bases not matched to a gene: 4.

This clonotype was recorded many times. DNA of the CDR3: TGTGCCAGCAGCCTGACAGGGGGCGCGTCCTACGAGCAGTACTTC. Protein sequence: CASSLTGGASYEQYF. J is TRBJ2-7 and V is TRBV12-3 or TRBV12-4; 10 bases agree with TRBD1. Unmatched junction bases numbered 6, after V lost 6 bases and J lost 1 base. This CDR3 region has 15 residues.

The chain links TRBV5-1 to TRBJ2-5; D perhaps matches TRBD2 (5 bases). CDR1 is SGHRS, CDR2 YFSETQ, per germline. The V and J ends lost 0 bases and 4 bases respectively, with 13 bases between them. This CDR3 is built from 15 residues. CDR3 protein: CASSLEGDLIETQYF. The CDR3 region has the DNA TGCGCCAGCAGCTTGGAGGGAGATTTGATAGAGACCCAGTACTTC.

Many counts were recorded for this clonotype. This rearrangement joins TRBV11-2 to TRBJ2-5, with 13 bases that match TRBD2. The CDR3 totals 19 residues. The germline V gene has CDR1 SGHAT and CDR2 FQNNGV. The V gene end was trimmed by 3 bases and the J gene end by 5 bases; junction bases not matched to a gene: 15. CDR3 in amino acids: CASSFGRTSGRAVGETQYF. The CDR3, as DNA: TGTGCCAGCAGCTTCGGTCGAACTAGCGGGAGGGCCGTTGGGGAGACCCAGTACTTC.

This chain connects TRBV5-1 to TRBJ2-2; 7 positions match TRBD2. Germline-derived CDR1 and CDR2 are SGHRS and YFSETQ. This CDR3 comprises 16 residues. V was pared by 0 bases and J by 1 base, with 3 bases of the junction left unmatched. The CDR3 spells CASSLAASGNTGELFF. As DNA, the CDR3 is TGCGCCAGCAGCTTGGCGGCTAGCGGGAACACCGGGGAGCTGTTTTTT. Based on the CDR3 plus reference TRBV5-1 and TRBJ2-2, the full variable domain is KAGVTQTPRYLIKTRGQQVTLSCSPISGHRSVSWYQQTPGQGLQFLFEYFSETQRNKGNFPGRFSGRQFSNSRSEMNVSTLELGDSALYLCASSLAASGNTGELFFGEGSRLTVL.

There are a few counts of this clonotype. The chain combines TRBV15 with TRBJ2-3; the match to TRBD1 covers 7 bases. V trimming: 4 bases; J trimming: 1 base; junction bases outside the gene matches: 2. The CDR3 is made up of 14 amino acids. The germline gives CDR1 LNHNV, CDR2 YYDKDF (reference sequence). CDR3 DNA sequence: TGTGCCACCAGCACTACAGGGGGCACAGATACGCAGTATTTT. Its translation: CATSTTGGTDTQYF.